One and the same sample provided the 31 T cell receptor beta chains below, sequenced in a study of cytomegalovirus exposure and HLA in healthy donors. PCR amplification relied on 60 Vbeta primers (plus 13 Jbeta primers). Only in-frame clones appear in the TCRdb table, and some are missing; sequencing was by immunoSEQ multiplex PCR. The sample gives about 170,000 clones, about three quarters of which show up once; about 1.4% is in the top ten. Sequenced material: PBMCs. The receptors were gathered from a girl aged 10-17 years in good health and CMV-seronegative.

This sequence joins TRBV13 and TRBJ2-5; 10 nucleotides agree with TRBD2. V lost 5 bases to trimming and J lost 2 bases; unmatched junction nucleotides: 8. The CDR3 runs 16 residues. Germline V gives CDR1 PRHDT, CDR2 FYEKMQ (reference sequence). The CDR3 sequence: CASSPRGSGGQETQYF. The DNA for the CDR3 is TGTGCCAGCAGCCCCAGGGGTAGCGGGGGGCAAGAGACCCAGTACTTC. The variable domain in full, completed from reference TRBV13 and TRBJ2-5, reads AAGVIQSPRHLIKEKRETATLKCYPIPRHDTVYWYQQGPGQDPQFLISFYEKMQSDKGSIPDRFSAQQFSDYHSELNMSSLELGDSALYFCASSPRGSGGQETQYFGPGTRLLVL.

This rearrangement joins TRBV7-8 to TRBJ1-1; TRBD1 aligns across 8 bases. The J segment lost 5 bases and the V segment lost 1 base, leaving 9 bases of the junction unmatched. Germline lookup yields CDR1 SGHVS and CDR2 FQNEAQ. The CDR3 has 16 amino acids. Here the CDR3 reads CASSLGPRGRRTEAFF. For the CDR3, the DNA is TGTGCCAGCAGCTTAGGCCCCAGGGGGCGGCGGACTGAAGCTTTCTTT.

V usage is TRBV7-3 and J usage is TRBJ1-1; 9 positions match TRBD1. This CDR3 has 14 amino acids. V was pared by 8 bases and J by 8 bases, with 12 bases of the junction left unmatched. Per germline, CDR1 SGHTA and CDR2 FQGTGA. The CDR3: CASYLGTGTGEAFF. Here the CDR3 DNA reads TGTGCCAGCTACCTAGGAACCGGGACAGGGGAAGCTTTCTTT. The entire variable domain, with the rest obtained from reference TRBV7-3 and TRBJ1-1, is as follows: GAGVSQTPSNKVTEKGKYVELRCDPISGHTALYWYRQSLGQGPEFLIYFQGTGAADDSGLPNDRFFAVRPEGSVSTLKIQRTERGDSAVYLCASYLGTGTGEAFFGQGTRLTVV.

The chain has TRBV9 and TRBJ2-3; TRBD2 aligns across 11 bases. Per germline, CDR1 SGDLS and CDR2 YYNGEE. The CDR3 is made up of 15 amino acids. V was clipped by 0 bases and J by 7 bases; unmatched bases: 4. The DNA for the CDR3 is TGTGCCAGCAGCGTAGCCGGGACTAGCGGACATACGCAGTATTTT. As protein: CASSVAGTSGHTQYF.

This chain uses TRBV28 with TRBJ2-2, with 7 bases matching TRBD1. CDR3 length: 14 amino acids. CDR1 and CDR2 from the germline V gene are MDHEN and SYDVKM. Trimming removed 6 bases from V and 6 bases from J; junction bases left unmatched: 7. DNA of the CDR3: TGTGCCAGCAGCCAGACAGGGAATCCCGGGGAGCTGTTTTTT. It specifies CASSQTGNPGELFF.

This clone appeared a few times. V usage is TRBV5-1 and J usage is TRBJ1-2; 7 positions agree with TRBD1. After removal of 0 bases from V and 0 bases from J, the junction contained 11 bases not matched to a gene. Germline lookup yields CDR1 SGHRS and CDR2 YFSETQ. The CDR3 is 18 residues long. The CDR3 sequence is CASSLETGASLANYGYTF. The CDR3 coding sequence is TGCGCCAGCAGCTTGGAAACAGGGGCCTCCCTAGCTAACTATGGCTACACCTTC.

The chain recombines TRBV11-2 with TRBJ2-6; D is unclear. The V gene lost 0 bases and the J gene lost 4 bases, with 7 bases spanning the gap. The CDR3 totals 15 residues. The germline V gene encodes CDR1 SGHAT and CDR2 FQNNGV. In nucleotides, the CDR3 is TGTGCCAGCAGCTTAGATGGTGGCGGGGCCAACGTCCTGACTTTC. Protein product: CASSLDGGGANVLTF.

This chain connects TRBV14 to TRBJ2-3; tentatively, D is TRBD1 (6 bases). V was cut by 6 bases and J by 1 base, with 14 bases left in between. The CDR3 totals 15 residues. Germline V gives CDR1 SGHDN, CDR2 FVKESK. CDR3 residues: CASSPDRTRTDTQYF. The CDR3 DNA sequence: TGTGCCAGCAGTCCAGACAGGACCCGCACAGATACGCAGTATTTT.

This chain joins TRBV25-1 and TRBJ2-7; 8 bases align to TRBD1. The trim removed 2 bases at V and 3 bases at J, leaving 3 bases unmatched. CDR1 MGHDK and CDR2 SYGVNS come from the germline V gene. The CDR3 consists of 14 residues. CDR3 sequence (DNA): TGTGCCAGCAGTGAAACAGGGGGTTACTACGAGCAGTACTTC. This codes for CASSETGGYYEQYF.

The table lists this clone with a few counts. The chain joins TRBV18 to TRBJ1-5, with D possibly TRBD1 on 5 matching bases. Per germline, CDR1 KGHSH and CDR2 LQKENI. This CDR3 is built from 17 residues. V lost 2 bases, J lost 4 bases, and 18 bases lay in between. The DNA of the CDR3 is TGTGCCAGCTCACCATTTGATGGAGGGGCAGCGAATCAGCCCCAGCATTTT. Protein: CASSPFDGGAANQPQHF.

The chain uses TRBV9 and TRBJ2-1; TRBD2 matches at 7 bases. J lost 4 bases, V lost 4 bases, and 11 bases had no gene match. This CDR3 contains 16 residues. Looked up from germline, CDR1 is SGDLS and CDR2 is YYNGEE. The CDR3 loop is CASSPNSAGVYNEQFF. DNA for the CDR3: TGTGCCAGCAGCCCCAATTCGGCGGGGGTTTACAATGAGCAGTTCTTC.

The genes are TRBV7-9 and TRBJ2-3; no clear D. The length of the CDR3 is 12 residues. CDR1 is SEHNR and CDR2 is FQNEAQ in the germline V gene (reference sequence). Between the trimmed V and J ends, which lost 4 bases and 5 bases, there was a span of 7 bases. DNA of the CDR3: TGTGCCAGCAGCTATAGAAAAGATACGCAGTATTTT. Its translation: CASSYRKDTQYF.

The V gene is TRBV10-3, the J gene TRBJ1-5; D perhaps matches TRBD1 (5 bases). The CDR3 is 14 residues long. V lost 4 bases to trimming and J lost 8 bases, with 15 bases between them. Germline V lookup: CDR1 ENHRY, CDR2 SYGVKD. CDR3 in DNA: TGTGCCATCAGTGCCCAGGGAGGTAGGGAGCCCCAGCATTTT. Residues: CAISAQGGREPQHF.

This chain connects TRBV5-1 to TRBJ2-5; TRBD2 matches at 8 bases. The germline V gene has CDR1 SGHRS and CDR2 YFSETQ. The CDR3 is 14 residues long. With V trimmed by 7 bases and J by 2 bases, 7 bases remained unmatched. The CDR3: CASGRLALQETQYF. In nucleotides, the CDR3 is TGCGCCAGCGGACGACTAGCGCTACAAGAGACCCAGTACTTC.

The chain uses TRBV29-1 and TRBJ1-1; 7 nucleotides agree with TRBD1. J lost 6 bases, V lost 3 bases, and 7 bases had no gene match. This CDR3 is built from 13 residues. Germline CDR1 is SQVTM and CDR2 is ANQGSEA. DNA for the CDR3: TGCAGCGTTGAGGCCAGGGGGTCGGCTGAAGCTTTCTTT. Translating gives CSVEARGSAEAFF.

The table lists this clone with a count of one. The V gene is TRBV29-1, the J gene TRBJ2-1, with a possible D match to TRBD2 (5 bases). Germline values: CDR1 SQVTM, CDR2 ANQGSEA. The CDR3 contains 15 residues. V lost 7 bases, J lost 1 base, and 17 bases lay in between. Written as DNA, the CDR3 is TGCAGCGCCTCCCCGGGCCCGGGGTCCTACAATGAGCAGTTCTTC. Protein product: CSASPGPGSYNEQFF.

The genes are TRBV29-1 and TRBJ2-1; D gene uncertain. Germline V gene data show CDR1 as SQVTM and CDR2 as ANQGSEA. Deletions cut 4 bases from V and 1 base from J, with 8 bases between. The CDR3 has 13 amino acids. CDR3 bases: TGCAGCGTTGCGGCGGCATCCTACAATGAGCAGTTCTTC. Translating it yields CSVAAASYNEQFF.

V gene TRBV7-8 combines with J gene TRBJ2-7; 10 nucleotides line up with TRBD2. The germline V gene encodes CDR1 SGHVS and CDR2 FQNEAQ. The V segment lost 1 base and the J segment 9 bases; nucleotides outside the gene matches: 15. The CDR3 loop spans 17 amino acids. Written as DNA, the CDR3 is TGTGCCAGCAGCTTAGTTGGGGCTAGCGGGGGAGGATGGGCGCAGTACTTC. Amino acids: CASSLVGASGGGWAQYF.

This chain joins TRBV5-6 and TRBJ1-2, with 8 bases aligning to TRBD1. J was trimmed by 8 bases and V by 4 bases; bases with no gene match: 10. Germline CDR1 and CDR2: SGHDT and YYEEEE. This CDR3 is 14 amino acids long. The CDR3 sequence: CASSEQTGVRGYTF. CDR3 nucleotides: TGTGCCAGCAGCGAGCAGACAGGGGTCAGGGGCTACACCTTC.

Note on this clone: The junction differs from germline at one of its ends, possibly a read error. This chain joins TRBV5-6 and TRBJ2-3, with a weak D call TRBD2 (6 bases). The germline CDR1 and CDR2 sequences are SGHDT and YYEEEE. The CDR3 extends over 10 amino acids. In DNA, the CDR3 is TGTGCCAGCAGGCCACCGGAGGGATGGTGG. Protein sequence: CASRPPEGWW. Looking up the rest from reference TRBV5-6 and TRBJ2-3 gives the full variable domain: DAGVTQSPTHLIKTRGQQVTLRCSPKSGHDTVSWYQQALGQGPQFIFQYYEEEERQRGNFPDRFSGHQFPNYSSELNVNALLLGDSALYLCASRPPEGWWGPGTRLTVL.

The gene calls are TRBV5-1 and TRBJ2-7; 9 positions agree with TRBD2. V lost 2 bases, J lost 1 base, and 4 bases stayed unmatched. The CDR3 is 15 amino acids. CDR1 SGHRS and CDR2 YFSETQ come from the germline V gene. The CDR3 DNA reads as TGCGCCAGCAGCTTTGATAGCGGGGGTTCCTACGAGCAGTACTTC. Its translation is CASSFDSGGSYEQYF.

This chain joins TRBV10-3 and TRBJ1-2; TRBD1 matches 7 bases. The CDR3 runs to 11 residues. Trimming at V came to 8 bases and at J to 4 bases, leaving 1 base not matched to a gene. Germline CDR1 and CDR2: ENHRY and SYGVKD. DNA for the CDR3: TGTGCCATCCGGGACAGCTATGGCTACACCTTC. Protein product: CAIRDSYGYTF.

In this sample, this clone turned up once. The rearrangement uses TRBV5-1 and TRBJ2-5, with a weak D call TRBD1 (5 bases). Germline values: CDR1 SGHRS, CDR2 YFSETQ. V gave up 5 bases and J gave up 2 bases, with 16 bases separating them. The CDR3 contains 15 residues. CDR3 in amino acids: CASSYRLSGQETQYF. The CDR3 nucleotides read TGCGCCAGCAGTTACAGGTTGAGTGGTCAAGAGACCCAGTACTTC.

V and J are TRBV5-4 and TRBJ1-1, with 8 bases identical to TRBD1. Germline lookup yields CDR1 SGHNT and CDR2 YYREEE (reference sequence). The length of the CDR3 is 15 residues. With V trimmed by 4 bases and J by 3 bases, 8 bases remained unmatched. CDR3 bases: TGTGCCAGCAGCCCGACGGACAGGGTGCACACTGAAGCTTTCTTT. Protein: CASSPTDRVHTEAFF.

The chain recombines TRBV29-1 with TRBJ2-1; TRBD2 matches at 9 bases. With 4 bases clipped from V and 5 bases from J, the junction kept 9 bases outside the gene matches. This CDR3 comprises 15 residues. CDR1 is SQVTM and CDR2 is ANQGSEA in the germline V gene. The CDR3 loop reads CSVVRVQRGDNEQFF. The CDR3 nucleotides are TGCAGCGTTGTCCGAGTCCAGCGGGGGGACAATGAGCAGTTCTTC.

This clone was detected a few times. The rearrangement links TRBV6-1 to TRBJ1-2; D possibly corresponds to TRBD1 (5 bases). CDR1 and CDR2 (germline): MNHNS, SASEGT. V was pared by 1 base and J by 4 bases, with 10 bases between. The CDR3 is made up of 14 amino acids. CDR3 nucleotide sequence: TGTGCCAGCAGTGAAGGGGGGGGGTTCTATGGCTACACCTTC. It codes for CASSEGGGFYGYTF.

This clone has a handful of counts. In nucleotides, the CDR3 is TGCGCCAGCAGCTTGACCGGTTCGTTAGCGGGGGGCACAGATACGCAGTATTTT. Protein: CASSLTGSLAGGTDTQYF. V and J are TRBV5-1 and TRBJ2-3, with 9 positions matching TRBD2. The CDR3 extends over 18 amino acids. With V trimmed by 1 base and J by 1 base, 10 bases remained unmatched. Germline values: CDR1 SGHRS, CDR2 YFSETQ.

This clone appeared once. This chain links TRBV10-3 with TRBJ2-2; no clear D gene. From germline, CDR1 is ENHRY and CDR2 SYGVKD. There are 15 residues in the CDR3. The V and J ends lost 0 bases and 6 bases respectively, with 11 bases between them. CDR3 sequence reads: CAISESIGRSGELFF. The DNA for the CDR3 is TGTGCCATCAGTGAGTCGATTGGCAGGTCCGGGGAGCTGTTTTTT.

This clone was detected only a few times. The V and J genes are TRBV5-4 and TRBJ1-2; possibly TRBD1 for D (5 bases). In germline, CDR1 is SGHNT, CDR2 YYREEE (reference sequence). The length of the CDR3 is 15 residues. V lost 4 bases and J 4 bases, leaving 17 bases between the germline ends. Written as DNA, the CDR3 is TGTGCCAGCAGCCCCCCGGGAGGGGCCGGCTATGGCTACACCTTC. It specifies CASSPPGGAGYGYTF.

CDR3 sequence (DNA): TGTGCCATCAGTTTCGAAGCGGGGGAGGGCACAGATACGCAGTATTTT. It codes for CAISFEAGEGTDTQYF. The chain links TRBV10-3 to TRBJ2-3, with 8 bases fitting TRBD2. J was trimmed by 1 base and V by 5 bases; bases with no gene match: 8. The CDR3 extends over 16 amino acids. Germline V gene lookup returns CDR1 ENHRY and CDR2 SYGVKD.

V is TRBV4-1 and J is TRBJ1-1; D unresolved. The CDR3 runs to 15 residues. Trimming left V 1 base short and J 1 base short, with 10 bases between. Per germline, CDR1 MGHRA and CDR2 YSYEKL. The DNA of the CDR3 is TGCGCCAGCAGCCAAGTTAAACTAAGGAACACTGAAGCTTTCTTT. Protein: CASSQVKLRNTEAFF.